These T cell receptor beta chains were read from a single sample in a study of cytomegalovirus exposure and HLA in healthy donors. Measured with immunoSEQ multiplex PCR; TCRdb has only the in-frame clones, and not every one. The sample records fewer than 250,000 clones, about 80% being singletons. Sequencing was carried out using PBMCs. These receptors were obtained from a man aged 18 to 29 in good health and CMV-seronegative. The CDR3 runs from the conserved cysteine through the conserved F or W. The order of the fields is V gene, clone size, J gene, D gene, CDR3 DNA, CDR3 protein. The D gene is left open where the match is weak. Part of the rows lack a size; the others show once, few, many or a class for expanded clones.

>TRBV18|NA|TRBJ2-7|TRBD1
TGTGCCAGCTCACTCCCGGGACAGGGGGCCTACGAGCAGTACTTC
CASSLPGQGAYEQYF
>TRBV19|NA|TRBJ2-1|NA
TGTGCCAGTAGTATAGCGGGGACCTACAATGAGCAGTTCTTC
CASSIAGTYNEQFF
>TRBV10-3|NA|TRBJ1-1|TRBD1
TGTGCCATTAACTCGGGACAGGGGGCTGAAGCTTTCTTT
CAINSGQGAEAFF
>TRBV11-1|NA|TRBJ1-1|NA
TGTGCCAGCAGCTTATATCAGGGGAACACTGAAGCTTTCTTT
CASSLYQGNTEAFF
>TRBV20-1|NA|TRBJ2-7|NA
TGCAGTGCTACTCGAGAAGAGCAGTACTTC
CSATREEQYF
>TRBV14|NA|TRBJ2-2|TRBD2
TGTGCCAGCAGCCAAAAGCTAGCGGGAGGGCCGACCGGGGAGCTGTTTTTT
CASSQKLAGGPTGELFF
>TRBV2|NA|TRBJ2-2|TRBD1
TGTGCCAGCAGTCCGGACAGGGCTAGGAACACCGGGGAGCTGTTTTTT
CASSPDRARNTGELFF
>TRBV28|NA|TRBJ2-7|NA
TGTGCCAGCAGTTTATCGCGGTGGGGCAGCACCTACGAGCAGTACTTC
CASSLSRWGSTYEQYF
>TRBV4-1|NA|TRBJ2-3|NA
TGCGCCAGCAGCCAAGACAGGGTAAGGTCGGATACGCAGTATTTT
CASSQDRVRSDTQYF
>TRBV7-8|NA|TRBJ1-6|TRBD1
TGTGCCAGCAGCTCGGACAGGGGTAATTCACCCCTCCACTTT
CASSSDRGNSPLHF
>TRBV27|NA|TRBJ2-7|NA
TGTGCCAGCAGTCAGGGGAACGAGCAGTACTTC
CASSQGNEQYF
>TRBV5-1|NA|TRBJ2-6|TRBD1
TGCGCCAGCAGCCCGGGACAGTCCGGGGCCAACGTCCTGACTTTC
CASSPGQSGANVLTF
>TRBV23-1|NA|TRBJ1-1|NA
TGCGCCAGCAGTCCTCCAGGGGCGGACACTGAAGCTTTCTTT
CASSPPGADTEAFF
>TRBV2|NA|TRBJ2-3|TRBD2
TGTGCCAGCAGTTATCTAGCGGGAGGGCCAAGTGTAGATACGCAGTATTTT
CASSYLAGGPSVDTQYF
>TRBV7-8|NA|TRBJ2-7|NA
TGTGCCAGCAGCCAATCATGGGCACCGAGCTCCTACGAGCAGTACTTC
CASSQSWAPSSYEQYF
>TRBV7-2|NA|TRBJ2-7|NA
TGTGCCAGCAGCCCCTCTAACCTCTACGAGCAGTACTTC
CASSPSNLYEQYF
>TRBV7-9|NA|TRBJ2-1|TRBD2
TGTGCCAGCAGCTTAGATTTGGCTAGCGGATACAATGAGCAGTTCTTC
CASSLDLASGYNEQFF
>TRBV2|NA|TRBJ1-2|NA
TGTGCCAGCAGGGCTAACAGGACCCCTAACTATGGCTACACCTTC
CASRANRTPNYGYTF
>TRBV21-1|few|TRBJ1-1|NA
TGTGCCAGCAGCGCTGGGGAGGGGCGTCAAACTGAAGCTTTCTTT
CASSAGEGRQTEAFF
>TRBV27|NA|TRBJ2-7|NA
TGTGCCAGCAGTTTAGGAGGGGGCGCCTTCGCGGCGCAGTACTTC
CASSLGGGAFAAQYF
>TRBV28|NA|TRBJ1-1|TRBD1
TGTGCCAGCAGTTCCCCCATAGGGACAGGGGGCACTGAAGCTTTCTTT
CASSSPIGTGGTEAFF
>TRBV19|few|TRBJ1-1|NA
TGTGCCAGTAGTATAGGGCCGGGCACTGAAGCTTTCTTT
CASSIGPGTEAFF
>TRBV5-1|NA|TRBJ2-1|NA
TGCGCCAGCAGCGGGGAGAACACCTACAATGAGCAGTTCTTC
CASSGENTYNEQFF
>TRBV5-1|NA|TRBJ1-6|TRBD1
TGCGCCAGCAGTCCGGGACAGCATAATTCACCCCTCCACTTT
CASSPGQHNSPLHF
>TRBV28|NA|TRBJ2-7|TRBD1
TGTGCCAGCAGTACAGATGGGACAGCTTCCTACGAGCAGTACTTC
CASSTDGTASYEQYF
>TRBV7-9|NA|TRBJ1-2|TRBD1
TGTGCCAGCAGCTCGACAGGGAATGGCTACACCTTC
CASSSTGNGYTF
>TRBV7-9|NA|TRBJ1-1|NA
TGTGCCAGCAGCTTAGTTGAGGCGATGACCACTGAAGCTTTCTTT
CASSLVEAMTTEAFF
>TRBV2|NA|TRBJ1-2|NA
TGTGCCAGCAGTGCCTTCCAGGGTATGGGCTACACCTTC
CASSAFQGMGYTF
>TRBV2|NA|TRBJ1-3|TRBD1
TGTGCCGCACAAGACAGGGGAGGAAACACCATATATTTT
CAAQDRGGNTIYF
>TRBV6-1|few|TRBJ1-6|NA
TGTGCCAGCAGTGCGACAGGAGAGAATTCACCCCTCCACTTT
CASSATGENSPLHF
>TRBV9|NA|TRBJ1-6|NA
TGTGCCAGCAGCACCAGCGGGGGATCACCCCTCCACTTT
CASSTSGGSPLHF
>TRBV20-1|NA|TRBJ2-5|NA
TGCAGTGCCCTATCACTTGGTACCCAGTACTTC
CSALSLGTQYF
>TRBV11-2|NA|TRBJ2-2|NA
TGTGCCAGCAGCTTAGTTCCAGCGAACACCGGGGAGCTGTTTTTT
CASSLVPANTGELFF
>TRBV5-1|NA|TRBJ2-7|NA
TGCGCCAGCAGCTTGGTGAGGGGGAGCTCCTACGAGCAGTACTTC
CASSLVRGSSYEQYF
>TRBV2|NA|TRBJ2-3|TRBD1
TGTGCCAGCAGAGACGGACAGGGAATGGATACGCAGTATTTT
CASRDGQGMDTQYF
>TRBV5-1|NA|TRBJ2-2|NA
TGCGCCAGCAGCTTGGTCGGGAACACCGGGGAGCTGTTTTTT
CASSLVGNTGELFF
>TRBV7-8|NA|TRBJ2-2|NA
TGTGCCAGCAGCCGGCGGACTAATCCCGGGGAGCTGTTTTTT
CASSRRTNPGELFF
>TRBV28|NA|TRBJ1-2|TRBD1
TGTGCCAGCAGTTCATTACGATTAGCGCAGGGGGATCAATACTATGGCTACACCTTC
CASSSLRLAQGDQYYGYTF
>TRBV9|once|TRBJ2-3|TRBD2
TGTGCCAGCAGCGTAGAAGCTAGCGGGCCCGATACGCAGTATTTT
CASSVEASGPDTQYF
>TRBV7-9|NA|TRBJ1-2|NA
TGTGCCAGCAGCTCAGGTGAAGGCGACTATGGCTACACCTTC
CASSSGEGDYGYTF
>TRBV11-2|NA|TRBJ2-7|NA
TGTGCCAGCAACCTGATAGGACAGATCTACGAGCAGTACTTC
CASNLIGQIYEQYF
>TRBV5-1|NA|TRBJ1-4|TRBD1
TGCGCCAGCAGCATATACAGGGGTTCGGGCGAAAAACTGTTTTTT
CASSIYRGSGEKLFF
>TRBV19|NA|TRBJ1-5|NA
TGTGCCAGTAGTATAGTCGGGGGTGGTCAGCCCCAGCATTTT
CASSIVGGGQPQHF
>TRBV30|NA|TRBJ1-5|NA
TGTGCCTGGAGTGGAGATCATAGCAATCAGCCCCAGCATTTT
CAWSGDHSNQPQHF
>TRBV6-5|NA|TRBJ1-1|NA
TGTGCCAGCAGTTACGATATTCTAGGTGAAGCTTTCTTT
CASSYDILGEAFF
>TRBV30|NA|TRBJ1-5|NA
TGTGCCTGGAGTAAGGACAGCCGCAATCAGCCCCAGCATTTT
CAWSKDSRNQPQHF
>TRBV6-5|NA|TRBJ2-2|NA
TGTGCCAGCAGGTCCAGCGGTCCCGGGGAGCTGTTTTTT
CASRSSGPGELFF
>TRBV29-1|NA|TRBJ2-3|NA
TGCAGCGTGCGGTTTGGGGGCCTCACAGATACGCAGTATTTT
CSVRFGGLTDTQYF
>TRBV6-6|NA|TRBJ1-3|NA
TGTGCCAGCAGTTATCCCGGTTCTCGCTCTGGAAACACCATATATTTT
CASSYPGSRSGNTIYF
>TRBV4-1|once|TRBJ2-7|NA
TGCGCCAGCAGCCAAGATAGCAGCGAAGCCTACGAGCAGTACTTC
CASSQDSSEAYEQYF
>TRBV7-2|NA|TRBJ1-1|TRBD1
TGTGCCAGCAGCATTGGGACAGCTCTTGAAGCTTTCTTT
CASSIGTALEAFF
>TRBV9|NA|TRBJ1-4|NA
TGTGCCAGCAGCGCCGAGGGGGTCACTAATGAAAAACTGTTTTTT
CASSAEGVTNEKLFF